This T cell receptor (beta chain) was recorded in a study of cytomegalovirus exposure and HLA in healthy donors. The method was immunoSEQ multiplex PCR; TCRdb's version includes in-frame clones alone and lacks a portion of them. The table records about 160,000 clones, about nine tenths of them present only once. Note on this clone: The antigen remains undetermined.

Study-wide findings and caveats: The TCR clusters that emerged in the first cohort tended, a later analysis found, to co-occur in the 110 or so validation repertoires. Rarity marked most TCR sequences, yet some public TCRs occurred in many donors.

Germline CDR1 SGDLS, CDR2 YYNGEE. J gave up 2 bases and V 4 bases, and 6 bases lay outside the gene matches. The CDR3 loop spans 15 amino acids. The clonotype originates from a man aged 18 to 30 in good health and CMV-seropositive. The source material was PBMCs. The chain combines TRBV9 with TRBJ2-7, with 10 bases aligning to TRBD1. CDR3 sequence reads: CASSPRDRGAYEQYF. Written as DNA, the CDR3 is TGTGCCAGCAGCCCCCGGGACAGGGGTGCCTACGAGCAGTACTTC.